This TCR beta chain was recovered during a study of T cell responses to AZD1222 COVID-19 vaccine. Whole-study findings and limits: It was only a handful of AZD1222 recipients who were seropositive at baseline. Spike-wide coverage was observed for vaccine-associated CD4 TCRs, with dominant responses at 160-218 and 743-854. There were repertoire samples only from the period after the peak T cell response.

CDR3 length: 17 amino acids. The V and J ends lost 3 bases and 8 bases, in that order; junction bases with no gene match: 18. CDR1 and CDR2 (germline): SGHRS, YFSETQ. Using immunoSEQ multiplex PCR, the repertoire was profiled, and TCRdb retains in-frame clones only, with some absent. The sample shows 180,000 or so clones, 88% of them seen only once. Comment on this clone: Antigen specificity is unknown.

The chain joins TRBV5-1 to TRBJ2-3; 7 nucleotides agree with TRBD2. Material: peripheral blood, obtained on day 0 of AZD1222 vaccination. The source is an adult in good health. The DNA of the CDR3 is TGCGCCAGCAGCTGGGAGGGCGACAGTATATATCTTGGTACGCAGTATTTT. The encoded protein is CASSWEGDSIYLGTQYF.